A selection of T cell receptor beta chains follows, all from one sample in a study of neoadjuvant nivolumab and ipilimumab in lung cancer. Clones were sequenced by immunoSEQ multiplex PCR, and TCRdb holds only the in-frame ones, with some missing. The sample has 25,000 to 35,000 clones, more than 80% seen once; the top ten hold about 5.2%. Sample: tumor tissue, taken after neoadjuvant nivolumab, alone or with ipilimumab, at or shortly before surgery. These receptors all come from an adult with non-small cell lung cancer. Each CDR3 is given with its conserved first and last residue. Fields, in order: V gene, CDR3 protein.

TRBV25-1 CASSVSGTSYTF
TRBV28 CASSPAGGMDEETQYF
TRBV2 CASSQGNTIYF
TRBV18 CASSPTGEGNGYTF
TRBV30 CAWSFAGAYNEKLFF
TRBV7-2 CASSFSNQPQHF
TRBV27 CASSFYSSGANVLTF
TRBV30 CAWRARLNTGELFF
TRBV30 CAWGRDKDQPQHF
TRBV7-9 CASSPRDGLYEQYF
TRBV10-3 CAISEVKGTEAFF
TRBV7-9 CASGQGANRETDTQYF
TRBV5-8 CASSSREGKNYGYTF
TRBV27 CASSPDFGLGETQYF
TRBV7-3 CASSSGLAAYNEQFF
TRBV28 CASSLRLTGGAAEAFF
TRBV27 CASRDLSYEQYF
TRBV2 CASSESDSSRVETQYF
TRBV6-6 CASSHREGTEAFF
TRBV10-3 CAISDSLEHGELFF
TRBV30 CACGLAGHPNEQFF
TRBV7-9 CASSRVRALISETGELFF
TRBV7-3 CASSQSNTGELFF
TRBV6-1 CASRIGGYTF
TRBV7-2 CASSCRRRQSRANVLTF
TRBV7-2 CASSDERNGGTEAFF
TRBV4-3 CASSQAPGAGGYTEAFF
TRBV9 CASSVGTAGNGNTIYF
TRBV28 CASSLWGGVNTEAFF
TRBV6-1 CASSDNNWYEQYF
TRBV5-1 CASSAGTLVYTF
TRBV7-2 CASSLGEYSNQPQHF
TRBV29-1 CSVEGGRTVDEQFF
TRBV4-1 CASSQALAGDVENEQFF
TRBV7-9 CASSPTTALPYEQYF
TRBV7-2 CASRLGGAETQYF
TRBV7-2 CASSLADRVQVF
TRBV11-2 CASSSAGGGYGYTF
TRBV7-9 CASRVRKGSLNEQFF
TRBV7-6 CASSTEAYSEAFF
TRBV29-1 CSVEVLVGRETQYF
TRBV7-2 CASSFRFGEQYF
TRBV5-4 CASSWMDRPNTEAFF
TRBV5-1 CASSLSTASYGYTF